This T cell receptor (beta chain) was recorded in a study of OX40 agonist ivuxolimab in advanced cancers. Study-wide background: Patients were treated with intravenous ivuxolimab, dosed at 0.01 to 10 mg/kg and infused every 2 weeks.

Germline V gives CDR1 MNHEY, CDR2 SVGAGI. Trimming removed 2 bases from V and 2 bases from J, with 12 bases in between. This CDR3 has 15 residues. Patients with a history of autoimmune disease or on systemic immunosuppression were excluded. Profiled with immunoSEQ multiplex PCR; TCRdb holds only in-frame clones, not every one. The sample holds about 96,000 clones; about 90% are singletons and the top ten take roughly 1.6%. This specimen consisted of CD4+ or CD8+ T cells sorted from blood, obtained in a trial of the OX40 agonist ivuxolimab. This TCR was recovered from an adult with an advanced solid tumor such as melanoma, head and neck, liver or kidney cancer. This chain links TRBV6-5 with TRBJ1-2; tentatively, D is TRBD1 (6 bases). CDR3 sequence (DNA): TGTGCCAGCAGTTACGGGGGGGGCCTCAACTATGGCTACACCTTC. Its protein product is CASSYGGGLNYGYTF.